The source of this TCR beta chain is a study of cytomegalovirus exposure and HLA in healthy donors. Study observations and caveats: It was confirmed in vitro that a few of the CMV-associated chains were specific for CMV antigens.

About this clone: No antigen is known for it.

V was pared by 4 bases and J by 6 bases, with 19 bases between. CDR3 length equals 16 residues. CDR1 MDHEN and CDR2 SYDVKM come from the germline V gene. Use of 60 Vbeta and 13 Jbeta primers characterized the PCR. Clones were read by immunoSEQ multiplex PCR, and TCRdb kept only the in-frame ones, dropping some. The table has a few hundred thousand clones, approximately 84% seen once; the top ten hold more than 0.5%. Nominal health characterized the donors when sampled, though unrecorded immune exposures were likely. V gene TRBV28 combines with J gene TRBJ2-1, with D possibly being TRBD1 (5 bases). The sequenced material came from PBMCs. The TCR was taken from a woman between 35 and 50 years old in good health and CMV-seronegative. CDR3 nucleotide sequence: TGTGCCAGCAGTTCCCCCCTGGGGCGGAGATTCAATGAGCAGTTCTTC. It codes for CASSSPLGRRFNEQFF.